This passage covers 8 T cell receptor beta chains from one sample sequenced in a study of cytomegalovirus exposure and HLA in healthy donors. The PCR had 60 Vbeta and 13 Jbeta primers. Repertoires were generated with immunoSEQ multiplex PCR, while TCRdb's copy carries only in-frame clones and drops some. The table records fewer than 150,000 clones, approximately 83% of them present only once. The sample taken for sequencing was PBMCs. These receptors were obtained from a man in his forties or fifties in good health and CMV-seronegative.

The gene calls are TRBV19 and TRBJ1-1; TRBD1 matches 7 bases. Germline assignment: CDR1 LNHDA and CDR2 SQIVND (reference sequence). The CDR3 spans 13 residues. V shed 6 bases and J 0 bases; nucleotides not matched to a gene: 1. The CDR3 coding sequence is TGTGCCAGTAGCACAGGGGTGAACACTGAAGCTTTCTTT. It specifies CASSTGVNTEAFF.

The chain joins TRBV28 to TRBJ1-2, with D unresolved. Germline CDR1 is MDHEN and CDR2 is SYDVKM. Trimming left V 5 bases short and J 2 bases short, with 6 bases between. The CDR3 covers 12 residues. The CDR3 DNA reads as TGTGCCAGCAGTCCTCTAAACTATGGCTACACCTTC. Residues: CASSPLNYGYTF.

This clone appeared once. The genes are TRBV28 and TRBJ2-7; D is ambiguous. This CDR3 has 11 amino acids. Germline V lookup: CDR1 MDHEN, CDR2 SYDVKM. V was shortened by 6 bases and J by 8 bases, with 11 bases between the two germline ends. CDR3 in amino acids: CASRSLAKQYF. The CDR3 coding sequence is TGTGCCAGCAGGTCCTTAGCTAAGCAGTACTTC. Combining the CDR3 with reference TRBV28 and TRBJ2-7 gives the whole variable domain DVKVTQSSRYLVKRTGEKVFLECVQDMDHENMFWYRQDPGLGLRLIYFSYDVKMKEKGDIPEGYSVSREKKERFSLILESASTNQTSMYLCASRSLAKQYFGPGTRLTVT.

The chain joins TRBV18 to TRBJ2-1; 10 nucleotides line up with TRBD2. Looked up from germline, CDR1 is KGHSH and CDR2 is LQKENI. CDR3 length: 15 amino acids. Trimming cost V 0 bases and J 7 bases; bases outside gene matches: 3. Here the CDR3 reads CASSPPSGGDNEQFF. DNA of the CDR3: TGTGCCAGCTCACCACCCAGCGGGGGGGATAATGAGCAGTTCTTC.

V and J are TRBV7-8 and TRBJ2-1; maybe TRBD2 (5 bases). The CDR3 covers 14 residues. Germline-derived CDR1 and CDR2 are SGHVS and FQNEAQ. Trimming pared 4 bases from V and 10 bases from J, leaving 17 bases between. In DNA form, the CDR3 reads TGTGCCAGCAGCTCGTTACGGGATTCTCAGGAGCAGTTCTTC. Protein: CASSSLRDSQEQFF.

V and J are TRBV7-2 and TRBJ2-3; the D gene is possibly TRBD2 (5 bases). V lost 8 bases and J lost 0, with 12 bases in between. The CDR3 totals 14 residues. Germline loops: CDR1 SGHTA, CDR2 FQGNSA. The CDR3 sequence: CASAPGSSTDTQYF. The DNA of the CDR3 is TGTGCCAGCGCCCCGGGGTCCAGCACAGATACGCAGTATTTT.

This chain connects TRBV15 to TRBJ2-2, with TRBD1 identical over 7 bases. CDR3 length: 17 amino acids. The ends lost 3 bases at V and 1 base at J; junction bases unmatched: 8. CDR1 and CDR2 (germline): LNHNV, YYDKDF (reference sequence). The CDR3 DNA sequence: TGTGCCACCAGCAGGTCTTGGGGACAGCAGAACACCGGGGAGCTGTTTTTT. This translates into CATSRSWGQQNTGELFF. The full variable domain, in which reference TRBV15 and TRBJ2-2 provide the parts outside the CDR3, is DAMVIQNPRYQVTQFGKPVTLSCSQTLNHNVMYWYQQKSSQAPKLLFHYYDKDFNNEADTPDNFQSRRPNTSFCFLDIRSPGLGDTAMYLCATSRSWGQQNTGELFFGEGSRLTVL.

The V call is TRBV6-1, the J call TRBJ2-7, with TRBD1 identical over 8 bases. Germline CDR1 and CDR2: MNHNS and SASEGT. The CDR3 extends over 15 amino acids. Germline trimming cut 1 base from V and 2 bases from J; bases unmatched to any gene: 4. Written as DNA, the CDR3 is TGTGCCAGCAGTGAAGACTGGGACAGGCCCTACGAGCAGTACTTC. Its protein product is CASSEDWDRPYEQYF.